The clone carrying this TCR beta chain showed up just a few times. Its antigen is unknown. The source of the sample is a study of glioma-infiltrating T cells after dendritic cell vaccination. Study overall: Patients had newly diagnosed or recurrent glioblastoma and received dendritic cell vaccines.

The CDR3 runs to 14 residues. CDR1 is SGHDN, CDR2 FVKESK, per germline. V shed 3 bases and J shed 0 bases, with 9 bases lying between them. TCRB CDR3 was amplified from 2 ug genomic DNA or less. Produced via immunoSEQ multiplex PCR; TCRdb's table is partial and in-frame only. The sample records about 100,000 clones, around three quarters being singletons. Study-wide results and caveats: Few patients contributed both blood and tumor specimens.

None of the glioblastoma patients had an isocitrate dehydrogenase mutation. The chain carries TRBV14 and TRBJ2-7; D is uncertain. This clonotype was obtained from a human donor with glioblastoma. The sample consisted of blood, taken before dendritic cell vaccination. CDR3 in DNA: TGTGCCAGCAGCCAGAGCTCTTACTCCTACGAGCAGTACTTC. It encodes CASSQSSYSYEQYF.